This T cell receptor (beta chain) was identified in a study of blood T cell repertoires in COVID-19. Study context: Samples of COVID-19 (acute and convalescent) were obtained from the United States, Italy and Spain. From T cells, B-cell-depleted T cells, or PBMCs came the material, which was cDNA or gDNA.

Libraries were prepared by immunoSEQ multiplex PCR; TCRdb keeps only in-frame clonotypes and omits some of them. The sample includes tens of thousands of clones, around four fifths of them seen just once. Sequencing input: peripheral blood. The clonotype originates from a man aged 70 or older with acute or convalescent COVID-19.

In DNA, the CDR3 is TGTGCCAGCTCACCGAACCGAGGGTATGGCTACACCTTC. It yields the protein CASSPNRGYGYTF. The chain is built from TRBV18 and TRBJ1-2; D is uncertain. CDR3 length: 13 amino acids. V shed 3 bases and J shed 5 bases, with 10 bases lying between them. The germline CDR1 and CDR2 sequences are KGHSH and LQKENI.